Listed below are T cell receptor beta chains from one sample, sequenced in a study of cytomegalovirus exposure and HLA in healthy donors. The method was immunoSEQ multiplex PCR; TCRdb's version includes in-frame clones alone and lacks a portion of them. The data contain about 160,000 clones, around 90% of them singletons. The sample consisted of PBMCs. These receptors originate from a woman aged 25-40 years in good health and CMV-seronegative. The CDR3 runs from the conserved cysteine through the conserved F or W. Each record gives: V gene, J gene, CDR3 protein.

v_gene: TRBV12-5; j_gene: TRBJ2-2; CDR3aa: CASALGQGNTGELFF
v_gene: TRBV6-1; j_gene: TRBJ1-2; CDR3aa: CASSETAATGGAGGYTF
v_gene: TRBV29-1; j_gene: -; CDR3aa: CSVEGDSTFYEQYF
v_gene: TRBV11-2; j_gene: TRBJ1-1; CDR3aa: CASSLGTGAGGTEAFF
v_gene: TRBV5-4; j_gene: TRBJ1-3; CDR3aa: CASSLGGDTGNTIYF
v_gene: TRBV10-1; j_gene: TRBJ2-4; CDR3aa: CARGGARSLGNIQYF
v_gene: TRBV27; j_gene: TRBJ2-7; CDR3aa: CASSSRQGPYEQYF
v_gene: TRBV4-2; j_gene: TRBJ2-5; CDR3aa: CASSPTGQRESRETQYF
v_gene: TRBV7-3; j_gene: TRBJ2-7; CDR3aa: CASSSGQGASYEQYF
v_gene: TRBV7-8; j_gene: TRBJ2-7; CDR3aa: CASSPLGLSSASYEQYF
v_gene: TRBV6-5; j_gene: TRBJ1-4; CDR3aa: CASSYSAGGVEKLFF
v_gene: TRBV25-1; j_gene: TRBJ2-7; CDR3aa: CASSELAGGSYEQYF
v_gene: TRBV5-1; j_gene: TRBJ2-1; CDR3aa: CASSSGHGSGDEQFF
v_gene: TRBV5-1; j_gene: TRBJ1-2; CDR3aa: CASSLAPHTGYTF
v_gene: TRBV4-1; j_gene: TRBJ2-5; CDR3aa: CASSQDEVWETQYF
v_gene: TRBV19; j_gene: TRBJ2-1; CDR3aa: CASTPGQGLTNEQFF
v_gene: TRBV13; j_gene: TRBJ2-3; CDR3aa: CASSPSQYTDTQYF
v_gene: TRBV27; j_gene: TRBJ1-4; CDR3aa: CASSPYSLLNEKLFF
v_gene: TRBV20-1; j_gene: TRBJ1-2; CDR3aa: CSTGPLYGYTF
v_gene: TRBV18; j_gene: TRBJ2-7; CDR3aa: CASSPGAGGTYEQYF
v_gene: TRBV10-3; j_gene: TRBJ1-2; CDR3aa: CAISDTTGKSNYGYTF
v_gene: TRBV4-1; j_gene: TRBJ2-7; CDR3aa: CASSQDFTGSRAYEQYF
v_gene: TRBV15; j_gene: TRBJ1-2; CDR3aa: CATSRLPGQGNGYTF
v_gene: TRBV7-9; j_gene: TRBJ2-4; CDR3aa: CASGVGLRTSPSAKNIQYF
v_gene: TRBV28; j_gene: TRBJ2-5; CDR3aa: CASSLHRVSLHEETQYF
v_gene: TRBV5-1; j_gene: TRBJ2-2; CDR3aa: CASSLVVQGTGELFF
v_gene: TRBV27; j_gene: TRBJ2-1; CDR3aa: CASSLSRTSGNYNEQFF
v_gene: TRBV28; j_gene: TRBJ2-2; CDR3aa: CASSVAGAGTGELFF
v_gene: TRBV7-9; j_gene: TRBJ1-3; CDR3aa: CASSRLGDTIYF
v_gene: TRBV18; j_gene: TRBJ2-3; CDR3aa: CASSLAGAGTDTQYF
v_gene: TRBV10-3; j_gene: TRBJ2-4; CDR3aa: CAIGTGLAGAKNIQYF
v_gene: TRBV5-1; j_gene: TRBJ2-5; CDR3aa: CASSLSAGGQETQYF
v_gene: TRBV10-3; j_gene: TRBJ2-7; CDR3aa: CAISDLSGSSSYEQYF
v_gene: TRBV6-4; j_gene: TRBJ2-7; CDR3aa: CASSDKVGGSEQYF
v_gene: TRBV2; j_gene: TRBJ2-1; CDR3aa: CASSLTSGRYNEQFF
v_gene: TRBV19; j_gene: TRBJ2-2; CDR3aa: CASMPGTRITGELFF
v_gene: TRBV5-1; j_gene: TRBJ2-4; CDR3aa: CASSLTTGQNIQYF
v_gene: TRBV5-1; j_gene: TRBJ1-2; CDR3aa: CASTARGGAPNYGYTF
v_gene: TRBV7-2; j_gene: TRBJ2-7; CDR3aa: CASLGTPLGGEQYF
v_gene: TRBV6-4; j_gene: TRBJ1-1; CDR3aa: CASSITGTGGEAFF
v_gene: TRBV19; j_gene: TRBJ1-1; CDR3aa: CASSIGTGYFEAFF
v_gene: TRBV27; j_gene: TRBJ2-7; CDR3aa: CASSLWAPLTESSYEQYF
v_gene: TRBV5-1; j_gene: TRBJ2-3; CDR3aa: CASSVVLRGSTDTQYF
v_gene: TRBV9; j_gene: TRBJ2-1; CDR3aa: CASSAGSNSYNEQFF
v_gene: TRBV27; j_gene: TRBJ2-7; CDR3aa: CASSWTSGTYEQYF
v_gene: TRBV19; j_gene: TRBJ1-1; CDR3aa: CASRLGTGQGPFSEAFF
v_gene: TRBV7-2; j_gene: TRBJ1-1; CDR3aa: CASSTTQGALTEAFF
v_gene: TRBV11-2; j_gene: TRBJ2-7; CDR3aa: CASSFPTPGNEQYF
v_gene: TRBV4-1; j_gene: TRBJ1-2; CDR3aa: CASSQDRPGASRYGYPF
v_gene: TRBV7-2; j_gene: TRBJ2-3; CDR3aa: CASSFGTSPPDTQYF
v_gene: TRBV15; j_gene: TRBJ1-5; CDR3aa: CATSTGGLSQPQHF